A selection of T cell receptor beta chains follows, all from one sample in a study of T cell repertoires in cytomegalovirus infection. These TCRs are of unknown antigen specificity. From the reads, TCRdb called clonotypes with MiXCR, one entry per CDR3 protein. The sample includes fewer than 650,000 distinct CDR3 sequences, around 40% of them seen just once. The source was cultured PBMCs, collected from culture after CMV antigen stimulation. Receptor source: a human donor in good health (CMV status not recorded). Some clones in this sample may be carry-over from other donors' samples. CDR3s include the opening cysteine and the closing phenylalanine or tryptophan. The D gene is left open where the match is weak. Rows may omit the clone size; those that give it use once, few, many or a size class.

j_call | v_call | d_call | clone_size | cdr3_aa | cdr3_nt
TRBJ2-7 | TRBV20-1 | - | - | CSARDPGGLTYEQYF | TGCAGTGCTAGAGACCCCGGGGGACTTACCTACGAGCAGTACTTC
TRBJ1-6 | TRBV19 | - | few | CASSSGDPPLHF | TGTGCCAGTAGTTCAGGGGACCCACCCCTCCACTTT
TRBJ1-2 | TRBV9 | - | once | CASSPPEVGVRYTF | TGTGCCAGCAGCCCCCCCGAGGTGGGGGTCCGCTACACCTTC
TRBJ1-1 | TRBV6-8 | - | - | CASSYSRGGKTEAFF | TGTGCCAGCAGTTACTCGAGGGGAGGTAAGACTGAAGCTTTCTTT
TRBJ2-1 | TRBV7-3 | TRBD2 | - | CASSLTPASGTLVF | TGTGCCAGCAGCTTAACCCCAGCTAGCGGGACGCTGGTCTTC
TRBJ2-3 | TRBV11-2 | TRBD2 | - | CASRRLAGITDTQYF | TGTGCCAGCAGGAGACTAGCGGGGATCACAGATACGCAGTATTTT
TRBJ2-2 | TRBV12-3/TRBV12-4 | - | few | CASDAGGHTGELFF | TGTGCCAGCGACGCAGGGGGGCATACCGGGGAGCTGTTTTTT
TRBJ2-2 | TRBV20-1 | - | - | CSAGTWGAGELFF | TGCAGTGCCGGGACTTGGGGCGCCGGGGAGCTGTTTTTT
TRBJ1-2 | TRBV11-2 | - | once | CASSPGPTETNYGYTF | TGTGCCAGCAGCCCGGGACCTACAGAAACGAACTATGGCTACACCTTC
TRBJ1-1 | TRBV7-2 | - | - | CASSYRDFSSQAFF | TGTGCCAGCAGCTACCGGGACTTTTCCTCGCAGGCTTTCTTT
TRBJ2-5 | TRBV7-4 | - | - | CASTVPGLALGQETQYF | TGTGCCAGCACCGTACCCGGACTCGCCTTGGGGCAAGAGACCCAGTACTTC
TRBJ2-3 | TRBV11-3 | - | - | CASSWVVQYF | TGTGCCAGCAGCTGGGTGGTGCAGTATTTT
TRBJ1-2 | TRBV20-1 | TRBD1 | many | CSARETGVLRRYTF | TGCAGTGCTAGAGAAACAGGGGTTCTGAGGCGCTACACCTTC
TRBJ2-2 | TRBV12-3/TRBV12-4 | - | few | CASSPDGKVGELFF | TGTGCCAGCAGCCCTGACGGGAAGGTCGGGGAGCTGTTTTTT
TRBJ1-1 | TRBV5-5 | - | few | CASSFIPSAENTEAFF | TGTGCCAGCAGCTTTATTCCTTCGGCGGAGAACACTGAAGCTTTCTTT
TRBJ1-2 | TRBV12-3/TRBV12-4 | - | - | CASTANNYGYTF | TGTGCCAGCACAGCCAATAACTATGGCTACACCTTC
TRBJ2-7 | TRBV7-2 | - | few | CASSLLPGVSYEQYF | TGTGCCAGCAGCCTTCTTCCGGGAGTATCCTACGAGCAGTACTTC
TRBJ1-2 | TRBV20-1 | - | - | CSAARLGPYSYGYTF | TGCAGTGCTGCCAGATTGGGGCCTTATAGCTATGGCTACACCTTC
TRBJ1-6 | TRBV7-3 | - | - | CASSGGGFNSPLHF | TGTGCCAGCAGCGGGGGGGGTTTTAATTCACCCCTCCACTTT
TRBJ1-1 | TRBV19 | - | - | CASMAGWGTEAFF | TGTGCCAGTATGGCAGGGTGGGGAACTGAAGCTTTCTTT
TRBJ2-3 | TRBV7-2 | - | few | CASSSGWDPDTQYF | TGTGCCAGCAGCTCCGGGTGGGACCCAGATACGCAGTATTTT
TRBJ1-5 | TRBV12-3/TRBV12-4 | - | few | CASSLDGETRSNQPQHF | TGTGCCAGCAGCCTGGACGGGGAAACACGTTCGAATCAGCCCCAGCATTTT
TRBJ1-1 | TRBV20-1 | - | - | CSEGQPNTEAFF | TGCAGTGAAGGTCAGCCGAACACTGAAGCTTTCTTT
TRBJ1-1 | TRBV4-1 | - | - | CASSQGGGLTEAFF | TGCGCCAGCAGCCAAGGCGGCGGCCTCACTGAAGCTTTCTTT
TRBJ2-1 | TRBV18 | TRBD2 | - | CASSPPSGTSLGDEQFF | TGTGCCAGCTCACCACCCTCCGGGACTAGTCTGGGGGATGAGCAGTTCTTC
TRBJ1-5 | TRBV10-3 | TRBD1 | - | CAISNGQGANENQPKHF | TGTGCCATCAGCAACGGACAGGGGGCGAATGAAAATCAGCCCAAGCATTTT
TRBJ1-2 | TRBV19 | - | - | CASSALGGTANYGYTF | TGTGCCAGTAGTGCCCTTGGCGGGACCGCTAACTATGGCTACACCTTC
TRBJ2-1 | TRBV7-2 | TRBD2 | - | CASSRGDLAGDEQFF | TGTGCCAGCAGCAGAGGGGATCTAGCGGGAGATGAGCAGTTCTTC
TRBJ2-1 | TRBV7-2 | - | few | CASSPRGLPLVF | TGTGCCAGCAGCCCCCGTGGCCTACCACTGGTCTTC
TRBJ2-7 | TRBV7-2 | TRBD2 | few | CASRPTSGNSYEQYF | TGTGCCAGCAGACCCACTAGCGGGAACTCCTACGAGCAGTACTTC
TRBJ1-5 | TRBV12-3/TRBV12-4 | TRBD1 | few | CASSGDRVGQPQHF | TGTGCCAGCAGTGGGGACAGGGTGGGTCAGCCCCAGCATTTT
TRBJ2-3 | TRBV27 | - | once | CASSLQSGPPTDTQYF | TGTGCCAGCAGTTTACAGTCGGGACCCCCCACAGATACGCAGTATTTT
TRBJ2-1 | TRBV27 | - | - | CASSLGSSAHNEQFF | TGTGCCAGCAGTTTAGGGTCTAGCGCCCACAATGAGCAGTTCTTC
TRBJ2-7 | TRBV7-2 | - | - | CASKPDRGRNEQYF | TGTGCCAGCAAACCAGATCGGGGTAGGAACGAGCAGTACTTC
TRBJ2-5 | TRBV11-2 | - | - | CASSLARLVDAKETQYF | TGTGCCAGCAGCTTAGCCCGACTGGTTGATGCAAAAGAGACCCAGTACTTC
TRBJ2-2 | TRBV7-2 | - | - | CASSSLPGELFF | TGTGCCAGCAGCTCGCTCCCCGGGGAGCTGTTTTTT
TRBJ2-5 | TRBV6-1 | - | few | CASRGWQETQYF | TGTGCCAGCAGAGGGTGGCAAGAGACCCAGTACTTC
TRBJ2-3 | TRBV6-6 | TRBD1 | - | CASSPPLDRDTDTQYF | TGTGCCAGCAGTCCCCCCCTCGACAGGGACACAGATACGCAGTATTTT
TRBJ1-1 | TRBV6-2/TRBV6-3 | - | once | CASLLTGNTEAFF | TGTGCCAGCTTATTGACAGGGAACACTGAAGCTTTCTTT
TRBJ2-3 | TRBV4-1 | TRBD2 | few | CASSQVLAGLNTQYF | TGTGCCAGCAGCCAAGTACTAGCGGGGCTGAATACGCAGTATTTT
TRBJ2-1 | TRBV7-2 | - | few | CASSQGAAYNEQFF | TGTGCCAGCAGCCAAGGGGCGGCCTACAATGAGCAGTTCTTC
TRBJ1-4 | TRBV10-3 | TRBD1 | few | CATNRGINEKLFF | TGTGCCACAAACAGGGGAATCAATGAAAAACTGTTTTTT
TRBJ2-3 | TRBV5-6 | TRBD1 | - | CASQTGWDTDTQYF | TGTGCCTCACAGACAGGGTGGGACACAGATACGCAGTATTTT
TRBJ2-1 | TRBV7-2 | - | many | CASSLLGGSYNEQFF | TGTGCCAGCAGCTTATTAGGGGGCTCCTACAATGAGCAGTTCTTC
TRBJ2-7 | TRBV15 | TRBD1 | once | CATSSPGTGVPYEQYF | TGTGCCACCAGCAGCCCCGGGACAGGGGTTCCCTACGAGCAGTACTTC